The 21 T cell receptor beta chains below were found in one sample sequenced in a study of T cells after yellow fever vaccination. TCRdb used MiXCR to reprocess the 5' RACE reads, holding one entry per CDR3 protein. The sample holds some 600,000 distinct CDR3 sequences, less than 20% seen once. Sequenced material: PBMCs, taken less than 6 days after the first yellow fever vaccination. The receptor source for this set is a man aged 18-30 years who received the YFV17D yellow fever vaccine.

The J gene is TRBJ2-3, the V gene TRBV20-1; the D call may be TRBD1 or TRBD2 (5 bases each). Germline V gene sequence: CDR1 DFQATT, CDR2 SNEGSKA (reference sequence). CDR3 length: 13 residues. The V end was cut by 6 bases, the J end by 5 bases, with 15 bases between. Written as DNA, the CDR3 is TGCAGTGCAGAGGACGGGGCCGGAGATACGCAGTATTTT. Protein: CSAEDGAGDTQYF.

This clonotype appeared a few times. In DNA form, the CDR3 reads TGCGCCAGCAGCCAAGGGGGAACGAACACCGGGGAGCTGTTTTTT. Encoded protein: CASSQGGTNTGELFF. The chain links TRBV4-3 to TRBJ2-2, with unresolved D. V lost 1 base and J lost 0, with 6 bases in between. The CDR3 extends over 15 amino acids. Germline CDR1 LGHNA, CDR2 YSLEER.

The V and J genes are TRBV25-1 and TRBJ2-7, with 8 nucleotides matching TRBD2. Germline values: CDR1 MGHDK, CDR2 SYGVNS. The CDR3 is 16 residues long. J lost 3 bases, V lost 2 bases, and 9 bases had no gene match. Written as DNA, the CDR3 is TGTGCCAGCAGTGAAATTACCGGGACTAGGGTCTACGAGCAGTACTTC. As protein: CASSEITGTRVYEQYF.

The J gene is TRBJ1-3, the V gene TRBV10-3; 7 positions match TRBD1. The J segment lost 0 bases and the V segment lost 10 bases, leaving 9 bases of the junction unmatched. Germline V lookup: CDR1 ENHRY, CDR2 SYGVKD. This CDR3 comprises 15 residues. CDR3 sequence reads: CATTGTVSSGNTIYF. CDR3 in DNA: TGTGCCACCACCGGGACAGTAAGCTCTGGAAACACCATATATTTT.

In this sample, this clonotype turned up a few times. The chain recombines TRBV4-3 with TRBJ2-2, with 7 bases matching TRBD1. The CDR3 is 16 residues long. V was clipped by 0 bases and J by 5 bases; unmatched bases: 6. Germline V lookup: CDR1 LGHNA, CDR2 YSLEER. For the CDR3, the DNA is TGCGCCAGCAGCCAAGAACTACAGGGGCGGACCGGGGAGCTGTTTTTT. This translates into CASSQELQGRTGELFF.

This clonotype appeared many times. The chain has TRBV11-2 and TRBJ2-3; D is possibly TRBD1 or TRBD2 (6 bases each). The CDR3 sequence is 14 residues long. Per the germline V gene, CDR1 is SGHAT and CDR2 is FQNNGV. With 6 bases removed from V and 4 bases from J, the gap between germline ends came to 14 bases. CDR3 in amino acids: CASSRGVSPDTQYF. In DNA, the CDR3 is TGTGCCAGCAGTAGGGGGGTTTCCCCAGATACGCAGTATTTT.

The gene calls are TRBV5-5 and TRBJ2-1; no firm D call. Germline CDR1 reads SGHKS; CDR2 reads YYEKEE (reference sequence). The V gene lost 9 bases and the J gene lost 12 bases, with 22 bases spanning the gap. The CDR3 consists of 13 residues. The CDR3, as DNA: TGTGCCATCGGCCCTTGGCAGACCTCTCGGCAGTTCTTC. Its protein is CAIGPWQTSRQFF. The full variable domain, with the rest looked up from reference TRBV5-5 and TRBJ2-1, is DAGVTQSPTHLIKTRGQQVTLRCSPISGHKSVSWYQQVLGQGPQFIFQYYEKEERGRGNFPDRFSARQFPNYSSELNVNALLLGDSALYLCAIGPWQTSRQFFGPGTRLTVL.

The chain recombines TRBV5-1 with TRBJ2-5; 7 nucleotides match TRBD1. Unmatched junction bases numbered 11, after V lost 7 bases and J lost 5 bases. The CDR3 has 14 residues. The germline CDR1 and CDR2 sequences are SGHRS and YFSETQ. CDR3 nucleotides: TGCGCCAGCTCCTACAGGGGTTCGGAGGAGACCCAGTACTTC. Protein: CASSYRGSEETQYF.

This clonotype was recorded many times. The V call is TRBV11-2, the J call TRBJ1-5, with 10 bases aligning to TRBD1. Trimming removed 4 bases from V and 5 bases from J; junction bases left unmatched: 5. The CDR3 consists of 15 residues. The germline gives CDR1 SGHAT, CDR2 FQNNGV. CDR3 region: CASSSGQGDDQPQHF. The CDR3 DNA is TGTGCCAGCAGCTCCGGACAGGGGGATGATCAGCCCCAGCATTTT.

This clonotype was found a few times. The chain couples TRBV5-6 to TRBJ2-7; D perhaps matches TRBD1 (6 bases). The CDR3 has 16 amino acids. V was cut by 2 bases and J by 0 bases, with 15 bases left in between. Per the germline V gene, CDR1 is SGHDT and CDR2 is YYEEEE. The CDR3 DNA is TGTGCCAGCAGCTTATCGACAGGACCACTCTCCTACGAGCAGTACTTC. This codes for CASSLSTGPLSYEQYF.

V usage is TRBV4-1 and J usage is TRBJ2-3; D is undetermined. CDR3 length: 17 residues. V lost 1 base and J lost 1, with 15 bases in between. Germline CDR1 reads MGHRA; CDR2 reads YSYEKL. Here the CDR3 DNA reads TGCGCCAGCAGCCAAGGGTGGACGTCTCTTGGCACAGATACGCAGTATTTT. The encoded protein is CASSQGWTSLGTDTQYF.

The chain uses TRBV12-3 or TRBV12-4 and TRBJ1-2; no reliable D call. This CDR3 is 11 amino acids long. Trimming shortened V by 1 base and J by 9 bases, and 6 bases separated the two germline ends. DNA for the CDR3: TGTGCCAGCAGTTTAGAGGGCAGCTACACCTTC. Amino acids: CASSLEGSYTF.

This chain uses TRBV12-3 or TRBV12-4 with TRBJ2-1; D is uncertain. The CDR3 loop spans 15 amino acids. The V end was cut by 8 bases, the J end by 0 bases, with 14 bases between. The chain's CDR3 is CASHTTLRSYNEQFF. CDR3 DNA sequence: TGTGCCAGCCATACAACCCTACGCTCCTACAATGAGCAGTTCTTC.

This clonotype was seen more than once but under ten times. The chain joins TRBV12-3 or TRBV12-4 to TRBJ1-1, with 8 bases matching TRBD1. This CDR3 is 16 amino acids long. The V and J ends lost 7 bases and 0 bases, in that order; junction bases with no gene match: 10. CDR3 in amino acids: CASKDRVLRMNTEAFF. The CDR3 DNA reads TGTGCCAGCAAGGACAGGGTTCTTAGGATGAACACTGAAGCTTTCTTT.

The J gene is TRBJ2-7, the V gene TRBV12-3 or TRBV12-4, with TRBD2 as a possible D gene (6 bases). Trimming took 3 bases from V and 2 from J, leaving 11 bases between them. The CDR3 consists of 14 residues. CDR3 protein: CASSFGGGPYEQYF. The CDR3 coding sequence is TGTGCCAGCAGTTTCGGGGGTGGACCCTACGAGCAGTACTTC.

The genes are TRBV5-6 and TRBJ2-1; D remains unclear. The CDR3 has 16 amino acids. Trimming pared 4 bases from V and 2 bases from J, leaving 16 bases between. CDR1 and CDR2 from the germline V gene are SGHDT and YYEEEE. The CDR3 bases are TGTGCCAGCAGCCGAACTCAGGTGGGTGCCTACAATGAGCAGTTCTTC. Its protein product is CASSRTQVGAYNEQFF. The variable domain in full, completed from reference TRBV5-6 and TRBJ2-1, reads DAGVTQSPTHLIKTRGQQVTLRCSPKSGHDTVSWYQQALGQGPQFIFQYYEEEERQRGNFPDRFSGHQFPNYSSELNVNALLLGDSALYLCASSRTQVGAYNEQFFGPGTRLTVL.

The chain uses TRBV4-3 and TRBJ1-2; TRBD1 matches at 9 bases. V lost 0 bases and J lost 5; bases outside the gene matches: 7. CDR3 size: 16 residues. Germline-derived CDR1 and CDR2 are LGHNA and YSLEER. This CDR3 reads CASSQERTGTGYGYTF. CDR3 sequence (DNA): TGCGCCAGCAGCCAAGAACGAACCGGGACAGGGTATGGCTACACCTTC.

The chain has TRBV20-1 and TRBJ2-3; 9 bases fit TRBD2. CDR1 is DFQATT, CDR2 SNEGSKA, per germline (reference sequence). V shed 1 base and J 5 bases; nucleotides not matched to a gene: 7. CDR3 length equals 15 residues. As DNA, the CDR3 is TGCAGTGCTAGAGTTGCTAGCGGGGTGGTAGATACGCAGTATTTT. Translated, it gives CSARVASGVVDTQYF.

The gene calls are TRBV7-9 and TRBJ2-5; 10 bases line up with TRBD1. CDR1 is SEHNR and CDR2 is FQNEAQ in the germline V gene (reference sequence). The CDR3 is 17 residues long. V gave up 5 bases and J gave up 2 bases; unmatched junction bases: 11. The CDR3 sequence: CASSHPPGTGAQETQYF. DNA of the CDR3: TGTGCCAGCAGCCATCCGCCCGGGACAGGGGCTCAAGAGACCCAGTACTTC.

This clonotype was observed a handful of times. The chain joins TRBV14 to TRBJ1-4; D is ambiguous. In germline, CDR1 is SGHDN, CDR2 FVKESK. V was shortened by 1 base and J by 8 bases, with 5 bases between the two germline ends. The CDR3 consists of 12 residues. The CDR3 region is CASSQGLEKLFF. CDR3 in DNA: TGTGCCAGCAGCCAAGGGTTAGAAAAACTGTTTTTT. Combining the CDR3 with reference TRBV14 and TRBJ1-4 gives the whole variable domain EAGVTQFPSHSVIEKGQTVTLRCDPISGHDNLYWYRRVMGKEIKFLLHFVKESKQDESGMPNNRFLAERTGGTYSTLKVQPAELEDSGVYFCASSQGLEKLFFGSGTQLSVL.

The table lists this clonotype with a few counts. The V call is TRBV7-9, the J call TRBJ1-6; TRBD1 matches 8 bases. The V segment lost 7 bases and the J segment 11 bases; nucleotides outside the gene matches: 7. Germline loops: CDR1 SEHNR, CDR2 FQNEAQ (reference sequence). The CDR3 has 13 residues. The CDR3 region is CASTNGQGAPLHF. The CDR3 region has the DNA TGTGCCAGCACCAATGGACAGGGAGCACCCCTCCACTTT.